This T cell receptor beta chain was recorded in a study of human T cells and chemical hapten exposure. Specified time point: patch test 2, 6 weeks after DPC sensitization. Treatment indicated: therapeutic diphenylcyclopropenone sensitization with weekly scalp DPC. TCRdb re-called the RACE reads with MiXCR, one entry per CDR3 protein. The sample carries approximately 89,000 distinct CDR3 sequences, 10% recorded once. This clonotype was obtained from a woman aged 30 to 39 with alopecia areata. Some clones in this sample may be carry-over from other donors' samples. Sample: whole blood, taken in connection with sensitization to the hapten diphenylcyclopropenone (DPC).

The CDR3 spells CASSQDRASYNEQFF. As DNA, the CDR3 is TGCGCCAGCAGCCAAGATCGAGCTTCCTACAATGAGCAGTTCTTC. The chain has TRBV4-1 and TRBJ2-1; D remains unclear. V shed 0 bases and J shed 1 base, with 7 bases lying between them. Looked up from germline, CDR1 is MGHRA and CDR2 is YSYEKL. This CDR3 has 15 amino acids.